Listed here are 24 T cell receptor beta chains from one sample, sequenced in a study of lymphopenia after photon versus proton radiotherapy. Sequencing was performed with immunoSEQ multiplex PCR; in TCRdb, only in-frame clones are kept and a portion is missing. Of approximately 45,000 clones in the sample, less than 90% were seen once. Source: peripheral blood, taken from a patient treated with photon-based radiotherapy. The receptors here all came from a man between 40 and 49 years old with gastric cancer.

The chain recombines TRBV27 with TRBJ1-5, with 7 bases identical to TRBD1. Germline trimming cut 5 bases from V and 0 bases from J; bases unmatched to any gene: 19. The CDR3 has 20 residues. Per the germline V gene, CDR1 is MNHEY and CDR2 is SMNVEV (reference sequence). CDR3 nucleotides: TGTGCCAGCAGTCCCCTTAAGACCGGGACAGAAAAGCATAGCAATCAGCCCCAGCATTTT. It translates to CASSPLKTGTEKHSNQPQHF.

The chain carries TRBV7-2 and TRBJ2-7; possibly TRBD1 for D (5 bases). CDR1 is SGHTA, CDR2 FQGNSA, per germline. The CDR3 extends over 13 amino acids. Deletions cut 2 bases from V and 5 bases from J, with 10 bases between. The CDR3 loop reads CASSLNQGDEQYF. CDR3 DNA: TGTGCCAGCAGCTTAAATCAGGGCGACGAGCAGTACTTC.

Remarks on this clone: At the DNA level, this CDR3 is encoded by other sequences in the same sample as well. This rearrangement joins TRBV7-2 to TRBJ1-6, with 7 bases matching TRBD1. The CDR3 is 14 residues long. The V segment lost 5 bases and the J segment 5 bases; nucleotides outside the gene matches: 3. Per the germline V gene, CDR1 is SGHTA and CDR2 is FQGNSA. The CDR3 is CASSLGQNNSPLHF. Here the CDR3 DNA reads TGTGCCAGCAGCCTGGGACAGAATAATTCACCCCTCCACTTT.

CDR3 nucleotide sequence: TGTGCCAGCTCACCAGGGAGTCAAGAGACCCAGTACTTC. Protein sequence: CASSPGSQETQYF. The V call is TRBV18, the J call TRBJ2-5, with a tentative D call TRBD2 (5 bases). Trimming stripped 2 bases from V and 2 bases from J, with 6 bases between. Per germline, CDR1 KGHSH and CDR2 LQKENI. The CDR3 extends over 13 amino acids.

The chain links TRBV2 to TRBJ1-2; D is unclear. With 7 bases removed from V and 4 bases from J, the gap between germline ends came to 13 bases. Looked up from germline, CDR1 is SNHLY and CDR2 is FYNNEI. The CDR3 runs 13 residues. The CDR3 loop reads CASKGDQRYGYTF. CDR3 coding DNA: TGTGCCAGCAAGGGAGACCAACGCTATGGCTACACCTTC.

The chain has TRBV18 and TRBJ1-1; D is possibly TRBD1 (5 bases). The CDR3 consists of 12 residues. Between the trimmed V and J ends, which lost 3 bases and 8 bases, there was a span of 10 bases. Germline CDR1 and CDR2: KGHSH and LQKENI. CDR3 nucleotides: TGTGCCAGCTCACCGGACACCTTGGAAGCTTTCTTT. Its protein is CASSPDTLEAFF.

This clone was seen just once. The chain recombines TRBV6-6 with TRBJ1-4; 9 nucleotides line up with TRBD1. The CDR3 runs to 16 residues. Per germline, CDR1 MNHNY and CDR2 SVGAGI (reference sequence). The V gene end was trimmed by 0 bases and the J gene end by 8 bases; junction bases not matched to a gene: 7. CDR3 nucleotides: TGTGCCAGCAGTTACTCTCGGACAGGGGTGGGAGAAAAACTGTTTTTT. Translation gives CASSYSRTGVGEKLFF.

This chain uses TRBV5-6 with TRBJ1-1; D gene uncertain. The CDR3 contains 13 residues. Trimming took off 4 bases at V and 3 bases at J, with 10 bases between the two ends. Germline V gene lookup returns CDR1 SGHDT and CDR2 YYEEEE. In DNA, the CDR3 is TGTGCCAGCAGCCTGGTGCCATACACTGAAGCTTTCTTT. It codes for CASSLVPYTEAFF.

CDR3 DNA: TGTGCCAGCAGCTCCGACAGGGACACCATATATTTT. It codes for CASSSDRDTIYF. The V gene is TRBV11-2, the J gene TRBJ1-3; 7 bases match TRBD1. CDR3 size: 12 residues. Germline V gene sequence: CDR1 SGHAT, CDR2 FQNNGV. With V trimmed by 4 bases and J by 8 bases, 2 bases remained unmatched.

V and J are TRBV7-8 and TRBJ1-2, with no clear D. The CDR3 length is 14 residues. V was shortened by 1 base and J by 0 bases, with 6 bases between the two germline ends. Germline values: CDR1 SGHVS, CDR2 FQNEAQ. In nucleotides, the CDR3 is TGTGCCAGCAGCTTAGGCAGCCCTAACTATGGCTACACCTTC. Its protein product is CASSLGSPNYGYTF.

This clone came up once. The rearrangement uses TRBV6-1 and TRBJ2-1; 11 bases are a match to TRBD2. The CDR3 extends over 15 amino acids. From germline, CDR1 is MNHNS and CDR2 SASEGT. Trimming took 5 bases from V and 6 from J; bases not matched to a gene: 6. The CDR3 DNA is TGTGCCAGCAGTACTAGACTAGCGGGGATCAATGAGCAGTTCTTC. It is translated as CASSTRLAGINEQFF.

The chain couples TRBV9 to TRBJ1-2; weak D call: TRBD1 (5 bases). The CDR3 runs 16 residues. Trimming shortened V by 2 bases and J by 5 bases, and 19 bases separated the two germline ends. Germline lookup yields CDR1 SGDLS and CDR2 YYNGEE. Here the CDR3 reads CASSVLPGTGRYGYTF. The CDR3 region has the DNA TGTGCCAGCAGCGTCTTACCCGGGACCGGGAGGTATGGCTACACCTTC. Looking up the rest from reference TRBV9 and TRBJ1-2 gives the full variable domain: DSGVTQTPKHLITATGQRVTLRCSPRSGDLSVYWYQQSLDQGLQFLIQYYNGEERAKGNILERFSAQQFPDLHSELNLSSLELGDSALYFCASSVLPGTGRYGYTFGSGTRLTVV.

V gene TRBV10-3 combines with J gene TRBJ2-5, with D maybe TRBD2 (6 bases). CDR1 is ENHRY, CDR2 SYGVKD, per germline. The CDR3 is 12 amino acids. V was clipped by 10 bases and J by 7 bases, with 16 bases between them. The CDR3 region is CATDDMGGTQYF. The CDR3, as DNA: TGTGCCACCGACGACATGGGAGGGACCCAGTACTTC.

V gene TRBV6-1 combines with J gene TRBJ2-1, with 8 positions matching TRBD1. The CDR3 is 14 amino acids. The V and J ends lost 11 bases and 1 base, in that order; junction bases with no gene match: 7. Germline V gene data show CDR1 as MNHNS and CDR2 as SASEGT. The DNA of the CDR3 is TGTGCCGCATTGACAGGGGCGTCCTACAATGAGCAGTTCTTC. This codes for CAALTGASYNEQFF.

The chain carries TRBV6-4 and TRBJ2-5; unclear D gene. Germline CDR1 and CDR2: MRHNA and SNTAGT. The CDR3 covers 13 residues. The ends were cut back, 10 bases at V and 5 bases at J, with 17 bases in the middle. CDR3 sequence reads: CATPIPRLETQYF. The DNA for the CDR3 is TGTGCCACCCCGATCCCAAGGTTGGAGACCCAGTACTTC.

Here the CDR3 DNA reads TGCGCCAGCAGCCCCGGGACAGGGGATTACGAGCAGTACTTC. Translating it yields CASSPGTGDYEQYF. This rearrangement joins TRBV4-3 to TRBJ2-7; 10 nucleotides agree with TRBD1. With 4 bases clipped from V and 4 bases from J, the junction kept 4 bases outside the gene matches. The CDR3 runs 14 residues. CDR1 and CDR2 from the germline V gene are LGHNA and YSLEER.

The chain has TRBV18 and TRBJ1-5; TRBD1 matches at 7 bases. The CDR3 consists of 14 residues. Germline CDR1 KGHSH, CDR2 LQKENI. With V trimmed by 5 bases and J by 2 bases, 3 bases remained unmatched. CDR3 region: CASSFGQGNQPQHF. CDR3 nucleotide sequence: TGTGCCAGCTCATTCGGACAGGGCAATCAGCCCCAGCATTTT.

This clone came up once. The rearrangement uses TRBV18 and TRBJ2-7; weak D call: TRBD1 (6 bases). Per germline, CDR1 KGHSH and CDR2 LQKENI. Trimming shortened V by 3 bases and J by 5 bases, and 14 bases separated the two germline ends. The CDR3 runs 14 residues. The CDR3 sequence is CASSPVTGSDEQYF. CDR3 bases: TGTGCCAGCTCACCTGTGACAGGCTCTGACGAGCAGTACTTC.

This clone was detected once. The chain uses TRBV29-1 and TRBJ2-7; possible D gene TRBD2, 5 bases. CDR3 length: 14 amino acids. Germline-derived CDR1 and CDR2 are SQVTM and ANQGSEA. V lost 6 bases and J 1 base, leaving 16 bases between the germline ends. The DNA for the CDR3 is TGCAGCGTAGCCCCAGCAGGAGGTTCCTACGAGCAGTACTTC. It is translated as CSVAPAGGSYEQYF.

The CDR3 coding sequence is TGTGCCAGCTCACCAATCTCCCAGGACACGCACGTCCTGACTTTC. Translation gives CASSPISQDTHVLTF. This sequence joins TRBV18 and TRBJ2-6; TRBD1 might be the D (5 bases). Germline-derived CDR1 and CDR2 are KGHSH and LQKENI. Between the trimmed V and J ends, which lost 2 bases and 11 bases, there was a span of 16 bases. The CDR3 has 15 amino acids.

This clone was seen once. This chain joins TRBV7-3 and TRBJ2-5, with TRBD1 matching over 9 bases. J was trimmed by 2 bases and V by 4 bases; bases with no gene match: 5. The germline CDR1 and CDR2 sequences are SGHTA and FQGTGA. The CDR3 contains 15 residues. The CDR3 here is CASSSVTGGQETQYF. CDR3 nucleotides: TGTGCCAGCAGCTCAGTGACAGGGGGGCAAGAGACCCAGTACTTC.

The V gene is TRBV7-2, the J gene TRBJ1-5; D not resolved. Between the trimmed V and J ends, which lost 1 base and 6 bases, there was a span of 13 bases. The CDR3 extends over 15 amino acids. CDR1 and CDR2 from the germline V gene are SGHTA and FQGNSA. The CDR3 DNA reads TGTGCCAGCAGCTTAGGGACCTGGGGTCCTCAGCCCCAGCATTTT. Translating gives CASSLGTWGPQPQHF.

V usage is TRBV4-2 and J usage is TRBJ1-6; D gene unclear. The germline CDR1 and CDR2 sequences are LGHNA and YNFKEQ. This CDR3 contains 17 residues. Trimming removed 2 bases from V and 6 bases from J, with 17 bases in between. CDR3 sequence (DNA): TGTGCCAGCAGCCAACCCACGGGAAATCCTGTTAATTCACCCCTCCACTTT. This codes for CASSQPTGNPVNSPLHF.

V usage is TRBV7-2 and J usage is TRBJ2-4, with 8 bases fitting TRBD2. V gave up 3 bases and J gave up 4 bases; unmatched junction bases: 8. The CDR3 is made up of 16 amino acids. The V gene's germline CDR1 is SGHTA and CDR2 FQGNSA. In DNA, the CDR3 is TGTGCCAGCAGCTTTTCAGCGGGGGTGACTAAAAACATTCAGTACTTC. The encoded protein is CASSFSAGVTKNIQYF.